One sample yielded the 27 T cell receptor beta chains listed below, sequenced in a study of T cells in women clearing cervical HPV infection. The assay was immunoSEQ multiplex PCR, and TCRdb's table has in-frame clones only and misses some. The listing records 20,000 to 25,000 clones. Sample: blood buffy coat. The receptors here all came from a woman between 18 and 70 years old with a cervical HPV16 infection that either progressed to CIN3+ or cleared (not recorded which).

Turning to this clone: From the germline J gene comes the end of the CDR3, since the read stops 3 residues before it. V gene TRBV7-3 combines with J gene TRBJ1-4; TRBD1 is a possible D gene (6 bases). This CDR3 region has 14 residues. With 4 bases removed from V and 8 bases from J, the gap between germline ends came to 14 bases. Per the germline V gene, CDR1 is SGHTA and CDR2 is FQGTGA. CDR3 in amino acids: CASSYRVEGEKLFF. CDR3 bases read: TGTGCCAGCAGCTACAGGGTGGAGGGGGAAAAA.

On this clone: The sequenced fragment ends 3 residues before the CDR3 boundary, so the rest is inferred from the germline J gene. The chain employs TRBV18 and TRBJ1-2; 8 bases are a match to TRBD1. V lost 3 bases and J lost 7; bases outside the gene matches: 4. In germline, CDR1 is KGHSH, CDR2 LQKENI. The CDR3 length is 13 residues. The CDR3 sequence is CASSPDRDSGYTF. The sequenced part of the CDR3 DNA is TGTGCCAGCTCACCGGACAGGGACTCTGGC. Complete variable domain (other parts from reference TRBV18 and TRBJ1-2): NAGVMQNPRHLVRRRGQEARLRCSPMKGHSHVYWYRQLPEEGLKFMVYLQKENIIDESGMPKERFSAEFPKEGPSILRIQQVVRGDSAAYFCASSPDRDSGYTFGSGTRLTVV.

With regard to this clone: The read gets to within 3 residues of the CDR3 end, and the germline J gene fills in the rest. This rearrangement joins TRBV7-3 to TRBJ1-2; D is unresolved. The V gene's germline CDR1 is SGHTA and CDR2 FQGTGA. The CDR3 runs 16 residues. The CDR3 DNA, read in part, is TGTGCCAGCAGCTTAGGAGCGGACCTACCCACAGATACC. It specifies CASSLGADLPTDT. In full, the CDR3 reads CASSLGADLPTDTYTF.

Notes on this clone: The CDR3 end lies 3 residues beyond the end of the read and is filled in from the germline J gene. This chain links TRBV5-1 with TRBJ2-5; D not certain. CDR1 is SGHRS and CDR2 is YFSETQ in the germline V gene. Trimming stripped 5 bases from V and 2 bases from J, with 10 bases between. The CDR3 has 13 residues. The CDR3 loop reads CASSRYRQETQYF. The DNA read from the CDR3 is TGCGCCAGCAGTCGGTACCGACAAGAGACC. Full variable domain (rest looked up from reference TRBV5-1 and TRBJ2-5): KAGVTQTPRYLIKTRGQQVTLSCSPISGHRSVSWYQQTPGQGLQFLFEYFSETQRNKGNFPGRFSGRQFSNSRSEMNVSTLELGDSALYLCASSRYRQETQYFGPGTRLLVL.

Concerning this clone: The CDR3 end is not reached by the read, which stops 3 residues before it; the germline J gene fills it in. The chain links TRBV9 to TRBJ2-5; 11 nucleotides agree with TRBD2. The germline CDR1 and CDR2 sequences are SGDLS and YYNGEE. CDR3 length: 15 amino acids. V trimming: 3 bases; J trimming: 1 base; junction bases outside the gene matches: 2. The CDR3 loop reads CASSATSGIQETQYF. The CDR3 bases that were read are TGTGCCAGCAGCGCGACTAGCGGGATCCAAGAGACC.

As concerns this clone: Coverage ceases 3 residues before the CDR3 finishes, and the germline J gene fills in the end. The chain has TRBV11-2 and TRBJ1-1; 10 bases are shared with TRBD1. The V segment lost 4 bases and the J segment 4 bases; nucleotides outside the gene matches: 3. CDR1 is SGHAT, CDR2 FQNNGV, per germline. This CDR3 is built from 14 residues. CDR3 amino acids: CASSSRDRGTEAFF. The sequenced part of the CDR3 DNA is TGTGCCAGCAGCTCCCGGGACAGGGGCACTGAA.

As to this clone: With the read ending 3 residues before the CDR3 end, the germline J gene is used to fill in that end. This sequence joins TRBV19 and TRBJ2-3, with 8 bases lining up with TRBD2. Trimming removed 5 bases from V and 2 bases from J; junction bases left unmatched: 3. The CDR3 consists of 14 residues. Germline V gene sequence: CDR1 LNHDA, CDR2 SQIVND (reference sequence). CDR3 in amino acids: CASSASGPTDTQYF. The sequenced CDR3 bases are TGTGCCAGTAGTGCTAGCGGGCCCACAGATACG.

Regarding this clone: The read stops 3 residues short of the end of the CDR3; the missing end is completed from the germline J gene. The V and J genes are TRBV20-1 and TRBJ2-2, with TRBD1 matching 8 bases. The CDR3 covers 14 residues. Germline assignment: CDR1 DFQATT and CDR2 SNEGSKA (reference sequence). V lost 5 bases and J lost 0; bases outside the gene matches: 2. CDR3 DNA, as far as it was read: TGCAGTGCTCTGGACAGGGCGAACACCGGGGAG. It is translated as CSALDRANTGE. In full, the CDR3 is CSALDRANTGELFF.

As concerns this clone: The read comes to an end 3 residues before the CDR3 does, leaving the germline J gene to fill in the end. The rearrangement links TRBV19 to TRBJ1-4, with TRBD1 identical over 9 bases. V dropped 10 bases and J dropped 6; count of bases not matched to a gene: 9. Germline V gene data show CDR1 as LNHDA and CDR2 as SQIVND (reference sequence). The CDR3 is made up of 14 amino acids. CDR3: CATRGTGRDEKLFF. The DNA read from the CDR3 is TGTGCCACGCGGGGGACAGGGAGAGATGAAAAA.

As regards this clone: The CDR3 end is not reached by the read, which stops 3 residues before it; the germline J gene fills it in. This rearrangement joins TRBV19 to TRBJ2-4; tentative D call: TRBD1 (5 bases). Germline CDR1 reads LNHDA; CDR2 reads SQIVND (reference sequence). This CDR3 is built from 15 residues. The CDR3 sequence is CASSIGGRQPDGQYF. CDR3 DNA, as far as it was read: TGTGCCAGTAGTATAGGGGGCCGGCAGCCCGATGGT.

In the case of this clone: Coverage ceases 3 residues before the CDR3 finishes, and the germline J gene fills in the end. The chain is built from TRBV6-2 or TRBV6-3 and TRBJ1-6; no firm D call. CDR3 size: 15 residues. V was clipped by 5 bases and J by 1 base, with 9 bases between them. CDR1 MNHEY and CDR2 SVGEGT come from the germline V gene. The CDR3 loop is CASSRTRSYNSPLHF. CDR3 DNA, as far as it was read: TGTGCCAGCAGTCGCACTCGATCCTATAATTCACCC.

The CDR3 DNA, read in part, is TGTGCCAGCAGTTCAGGGATAGATGAAAAA. It yields the protein CASSSGIDEK. The whole CDR3 region reads CASSSGIDEKLFF. The V and J genes are TRBV7-6 and TRBJ1-4; possible D gene TRBD1, 5 bases. The CDR3 extends 3 residues past the end of the read, so its final part is completed from the germline J gene. The CDR3 runs 13 residues. The germline V gene has CDR1 SGHVS and CDR2 FNYEAQ. V was shortened by 6 bases and J by 6 bases, with 11 bases between the two germline ends. The full variable domain, rest sourced from reference TRBV7-6 and TRBJ1-4, is GAGVSQSPRYKVTKRGQDVALRCDPISGHVSLYWYRQALGQGPEFLTYFNYEAQQDKSGLPNDRFSAERPEGSISTLTIQRTEQRDSAMYRCASSSGIDEKLFFGSGTQLSVL.

As for this clone: One junction end disagrees with the germline gene, perhaps due to a read error. The read ends 3 residues shy of where the CDR3 ends; the end is completed using the germline J gene. This sample includes further DNA sequences coding for the same CDR3. The V and J genes are TRBV10-3 and TRBJ1-3; 7 bases map to TRBD1. Germline CDR1 is ENHRY and CDR2 is SYGVKD. The length of the CDR3 is 15 residues. The CDR3 sequence: CAIRTGSKAGNTIYF. The covered CDR3 bases are TGTGCCATCAGGACAGGGTCTAAGGCTGGAAACACT.

On this clone: The missing CDR3 end, 3 residues past where the read stops, is filled in from the germline J gene. The chain has TRBV20-1 and TRBJ2-2, with D uncertain. Trimming left V 1 base short and J 6 bases short, with 12 bases between. CDR1 is DFQATT, CDR2 SNEGSKA, per germline (reference sequence). This CDR3 region has 14 residues. CDR3 bases read: TGCAGTGCTAGAGTAGCTAGGCCGGCCGGGGAG. It translates to CSARVARPAGE. The CDR3 as a whole reads CSARVARPAGELFF.

Remarks on this clone: The CDR3 extends 3 residues past the end of the read, so its final part is completed from the germline J gene. V and J are TRBV10-2 and TRBJ2-4; no clear D gene. Germline lookup yields CDR1 WSHSY and CDR2 SAAADI. There are 17 residues in the CDR3. V dropped 0 bases and J dropped 0 bases, with 12 bases sitting between them. The CDR3 bases that were read are TGCGCCAGCAGTGAGTCGGCAGGTGTTCTAGCCAAAAACATT. The encoded protein is CASSESAGVLAKNI. The full-length CDR3 reads as CASSESAGVLAKNIQYF.

On this clone itself: The read falls 3 residues short of the CDR3 end, and the missing part is taken from the germline J gene. The V and J genes are TRBV27 and TRBJ2-7; 8 bases match TRBD1. Germline CDR1 MNHEY, CDR2 SMNVEV (reference sequence). V lost 6 bases, J lost 2 bases, and 6 bases stayed unmatched. The CDR3 contains 14 residues. CDR3 region: CASRTGQATYEQYF. The sequenced CDR3 bases are TGTGCCAGCAGGACGGGACAGGCTACCTACGAG.

In the case of this clone: The CDR3 goes on 3 residues after the read ends, and that part is filled in from the germline J gene. The chain is built from TRBV20-1 and TRBJ2-2; maybe TRBD1 (6 bases). The V gene's germline CDR1 is DFQATT and CDR2 SNEGSKA (reference sequence). CDR3 length equals 16 residues. Trimming left V 6 bases short and J 3 bases short, with 20 bases between. Partial CDR3 DNA: TGCAGTGCAAGAATGAACAGGGATGGAGACACCGGGGAG. Translation: CSARMNRDGDTGE. The full CDR3 sequence reads CSARMNRDGDTGELFF.

Concerning this clone: Sequencing ends 3 residues short of the CDR3 end; the germline J gene provides the rest. V usage is TRBV7-9 and J usage is TRBJ1-2; tentative D call: TRBD1 (6 bases). Germline V gives CDR1 SEHNR, CDR2 FQNEAQ (reference sequence). The CDR3 extends over 13 amino acids. CDR3 bases read: TGTGCCAGCAGCTTGGGGGGGGGCTACGAC. This gives the protein CASSLGGGYD. The whole CDR3 is CASSLGGGYDYTF. The full variable domain, with the rest looked up from reference TRBV7-9 and TRBJ1-2, is DTGVSQNPRHKITKRGQNVTFRCDPISEHNRLYWYRQTLGQGPEFLTYFQNEAQLEKSRLLSDRFSAERPKGSFSTLEIQRTEQGDSAMYLCASSLGGGYDYTFGSGTRLTVV.

As concerns this clone: Coverage ceases 3 residues before the CDR3 finishes, and the germline J gene fills in the end. The J gene is TRBJ1-1, the V gene TRBV7-2; D not certain. The V end was cut by 5 bases, the J end by 4 bases, with 17 bases between. From germline, CDR1 is SGHTA and CDR2 FQGNSA. The CDR3 runs 15 residues. The CDR3 DNA, read in part, is TGTGCCAGCAGCAACTCTCTCCCAGGTTCCACTGAA. This sequence encodes CASSNSLPGSTE. The entire CDR3 protein reads CASSNSLPGSTEAFF. The full variable domain, with the rest looked up from reference TRBV7-2 and TRBJ1-1, is GAGVSQSPSNKVTEKGKDVELRCDPISGHTALYWYRQSLGQGLEFLIYFQGNSAPDKSGLPSDRFSAERTGGSVSTLTIQRTQQEDSAVYLCASSNSLPGSTEAFFGQGTRLTVV.

Concerning this clone: From the germline J gene comes the end of the CDR3, since the read stops 3 residues before it. The rearrangement links TRBV6-2 or TRBV6-3 to TRBJ1-4; possibly TRBD1 for D (5 bases). Trimming removed 5 bases from V and 5 bases from J, with 12 bases in between. This CDR3 contains 14 residues. Germline V gene sequence: CDR1 MNHEY, CDR2 SVGEGT. The covered CDR3 bases are TGTGCCAGCAGTGACGGTGGGGGGAATGAAAAA. Translation gives CASSDGGGNEK. The whole CDR3 is CASSDGGGNEKLFF.

A word on this clone: The CDR3 goes on 3 residues after the read ends, and that part is filled in from the germline J gene. V gene TRBV29-1 combines with J gene TRBJ2-1, with D possibly being TRBD2 (6 bases). The CDR3 consists of 12 residues. Germline V gene sequence: CDR1 SQVTM, CDR2 ANQGSEA. V lost 7 bases and J 2 bases, leaving 9 bases between the germline ends. CDR3 loop: CSGRATYNEQFF. CDR3 DNA, as far as it was read: TGCAGCGGGAGGGCCACCTACAATGAG.

Concerning this clone: The read gets to within 3 residues of the CDR3 end, and the germline J gene fills in the rest. The J gene is TRBJ1-2, the V gene TRBV7-2; D perhaps matches TRBD1 (6 bases). This CDR3 is 13 amino acids long. Germline lookup yields CDR1 SGHTA and CDR2 FQGNSA. The sequenced part of the CDR3 DNA is TGTGCCAGCAGCTTAGTCAGGACAGATACC. It yields the protein CASSLVRTDT. The entire CDR3 reads CASSLVRTDTYTF.

In the case of this clone: Coverage ceases 3 residues before the CDR3 finishes, and the germline J gene fills in the end. The chain couples TRBV7-2 to TRBJ1-4; TRBD1 might be the D (5 bases). The CDR3 totals 15 residues. Looked up from germline, CDR1 is SGHTA and CDR2 is FQGNSA. The CDR3 loop reads CASSSTGTNNSPLFF. Incomplete CDR3 DNA: TGTGCCAGCAGCTCCACCGGGACTAATAATTCACCA. Combining the CDR3 with reference TRBV7-2 and TRBJ1-4 gives the whole variable domain GAGVSQSPSNKVTEKGKDVELRCDPISGHTALYWYRQSLGQGLEFLIYFQGNSAPDKSGLPSDRFSAERTGGSVSTLTIQRTQQEDSAVYLCASSSTGTNNSPLFFGSGTQLSVL.

CDR3 in amino acids: CASSLTSRTDNTGELFF. Incomplete CDR3 DNA: TGTGCCAGCAGCTTAACTTCCCGGACAGACAACACCGGGGAG. V is TRBV7-3 and J is TRBJ2-2, with TRBD1 as a possible D gene (6 bases). The read terminates 3 residues ahead of where the CDR3 ends, so the germline J gene completes it. The CDR3 has 17 amino acids. Germline values: CDR1 SGHTA, CDR2 FQGTGA. Between the trimmed V and J ends, which lost 0 bases and 2 bases, there was a span of 13 bases.

As for this clone: The read falls 3 residues short of the CDR3 end, and the missing part is taken from the germline J gene. The V and J genes are TRBV6-2 or TRBV6-3 and TRBJ2-3; tentative D call: TRBD1 (5 bases). Germline V gene sequence: CDR1 MNHEY, CDR2 SVGEGT. This CDR3 spans 17 amino acids. The DNA read from the CDR3 is TGTGCCAGCAGTTACTTGGAAGGGGCCTCGGGCAATCAGCCG. Its protein is CASSYLEGASGNQP. The whole CDR3 protein is CASSYLEGASGNQPQYF.

Worth noting for this clone: The read stops 3 residues short of the end of the CDR3; the missing end is completed from the germline J gene. The chain uses TRBV6-2 or TRBV6-3 and TRBJ1-5; 7 bases fit TRBD1. The J segment lost 4 bases and the V segment lost 2 bases, leaving 8 bases of the junction unmatched. This CDR3 contains 16 residues. The V gene's germline CDR1 is MNHEY and CDR2 SVGEGT. CDR3 amino acids: CASSYPTGEPNQPQHF. CDR3 DNA, as far as it was read: TGTGCCAGCAGTTACCCTACAGGGGAGCCGAATCAGCCC.

Notes on this clone: One junction end does not reproduce the germline sequence, and a read error may be involved. The read terminates 3 residues before the CDR3 end, so the remaining end is supplied by the germline J gene. The chain couples TRBV19 to TRBJ2-2, with D tentatively TRBD2 (6 bases). The CDR3 covers 15 residues. Looked up from germline, CDR1 is LNHDA and CDR2 is SQIVND (reference sequence). The part of the CDR3 DNA that was read is TGTGCCAGTAGTTCGAGCGGTCAATGGGACGGGGGG. Translation: CASSSSGQWDGG. The entire CDR3 sequence reads CASSSSGQWDGGLFF. Looking up the rest from reference TRBV19 and TRBJ2-2 gives the full variable domain: DGGITQSPKYLFRKEGQNVTLSCEQNLNHDAMYWYRQDPGQGLRLIYYSQIVNDFQKGDIAEGYSVSREKKESFPLTVTSAQKNPTAFYLCASSSSGQWDGGLFFGEGSRLTVL.